This T cell receptor (beta chain) was identified during a study of T cell repertoires in cytomegalovirus infection. Study context: CMV infection together with matching HLA type was indicated by public TCR beta signatures.

Germline CDR1 is DFQATT and CDR2 is SNEGSKA (reference sequence). The CDR3 length is 14 residues. V lost 5 bases and J lost 2, with 16 bases in between. TCRdb recomputed calls from the reads with MiXCR, one row per CDR3 protein. The sample consists of under 90,000 distinct CDR3 sequences, about 23% of them appearing once. Findings and limits, study-wide: Pooled public TCR beta family frequency picked out CMV carriers with the relevant HLA. The ex vivo response was dominated by HLA-C-restricted CMV-specific TCR beta clonotypes.

Remarks on this clonotype: Its antigen remains unidentified.

This chain connects TRBV20-1 to TRBJ2-7; possible D gene TRBD2, 6 bases. Specimen: PBMCs, sequenced either directly or after in vitro stimulation (not recorded which). The clonotype was recovered from a human donor in good health (CMV status not recorded). Some clones in this sample may be carry-over from other donors' samples. CDR3: CSAPGGSGAYEQYV. Written as DNA, the CDR3 is TGCAGTGCTCCCGGGGGTAGCGGAGCCTACGAGCAGTACGTC.